The 26 T cell receptor beta chains below were found in one sample sequenced in a study of CD8+ T cells in alopecia areata. RNA was isolated and reverse transcribed to cDNA, the sequencing template. Assay: immunoSEQ multiplex PCR; the TCRdb copy retains only in-frame clones and omits some. This table holds tens of thousands of clones, less than 70% found once. Documented treatment: oral pan-JAK inhibitor, 5-10 mg twice daily. Sequences were derived from CD8+ T cells sorted from blood, sampled at week 4, from a patient treated with tofacitinib. Receptors originate from a human donor with alopecia areata.

This clone has a handful of counts. The gene calls are TRBV7-6 and TRBJ2-5; 7 bases map to TRBD2. This CDR3 comprises 16 residues. The germline V gene encodes CDR1 SGHVS and CDR2 FNYEAQ. V shed 5 bases and J 2 bases; nucleotides not matched to a gene: 11. In nucleotides, the CDR3 is TGTGCCAGCAGCCAAACTAGGGGAGGGTCACAAGAGACCCAGTACTTC. Translated: CASSQTRGGSQETQYF. The full variable domain, in which reference TRBV7-6 and TRBJ2-5 provide the parts outside the CDR3, is GAGVSQSPRYKVTKRGQDVALRCDPISGHVSLYWYRQALGQGPEFLTYFNYEAQQDKSGLPNDRFSAERPEGSISTLTIQRTEQRDSAMYRCASSQTRGGSQETQYFGPGTRLLVL.

This clone was counted between two and nine times. J is TRBJ1-2 and V is TRBV29-1; unclear D gene. Trimming took off 6 bases at V and 7 bases at J, with 15 bases between the two ends. Germline values: CDR1 SQVTM, CDR2 ANQGSEA. This CDR3 comprises 12 residues. CDR3 loop: CSVPVGHGGYTF. CDR3 bases: TGCAGCGTCCCCGTAGGGCATGGTGGCTACACCTTC.

This clone was counted between two and nine times. The chain has TRBV29-1 and TRBJ2-2; D unresolved. V was clipped by 4 bases and J by 0 bases, with 6 bases between them. CDR3 length: 13 amino acids. Germline loops: CDR1 SQVTM, CDR2 ANQGSEA. CDR3 sequence (DNA): TGCAGCGTTGTCTTGGCGAACACCGGGGAGCTGTTTTTT. Protein sequence: CSVVLANTGELFF.

The chain joins TRBV4-1 to TRBJ1-5, with 8 bases identical to TRBD1. V shed 1 base and J 7 bases; nucleotides not matched to a gene: 6. CDR3 length equals 15 residues. Germline V lookup: CDR1 MGHRA, CDR2 YSYEKL. The CDR3 bases are TGCGCCAGCAGCCAAGGACAGGGGCTTCCACAGCCCCAGCATTTT. It encodes CASSQGQGLPQPQHF.

The J gene is TRBJ1-1, the V gene TRBV29-1, with D unclear. Germline CDR1 SQVTM, CDR2 ANQGSEA. The ends were cut back, 7 bases at V and 0 bases at J, with 12 bases in the middle. The CDR3 has 13 residues. The CDR3 nucleotides are TGCAGCGGGGTTCTACCACTGAACACTGAAGCTTTCTTT. Its translation: CSGVLPLNTEAFF. Looking up the rest from reference TRBV29-1 and TRBJ1-1 gives the full variable domain: SAVISQKPSRDICQRGTSLTIQCQVDSQVTMMFWYRQQPGQSLTLIATANQGSEATYESGFVIDKFPISRPNLTFSTLTVSNMSPEDSSIYLCSGVLPLNTEAFFGQGTRLTVV.

The chain has TRBV25-1 and TRBJ2-7, with 7 positions matching TRBD2. This CDR3 has 14 amino acids. Germline V lookup: CDR1 MGHDK, CDR2 SYGVNS. The V gene end was trimmed by 6 bases and the J gene end by 0 bases; junction bases not matched to a gene: 5. The CDR3 sequence: CASRGTTASYEQYF. In DNA form, the CDR3 reads TGTGCCAGCAGAGGGACTACCGCCTCCTACGAGCAGTACTTC.

The J gene is TRBJ1-2, the V gene TRBV30; unclear D gene. CDR3 length: 14 residues. Trimming stripped 0 bases from V and 2 bases from J, with 10 bases between. The V gene's germline CDR1 is GTSNPN and CDR2 SVGIG (reference sequence). The CDR3 DNA reads TGTGCCTGGAGTGTATCTACGGGGAACTATGGCTACACCTTC. It codes for CAWSVSTGNYGYTF.

The chain carries TRBV30 and TRBJ2-7, with D possibly matching TRBD2 (6 bases). The CDR3 has 13 residues. Germline loops: CDR1 GTSNPN, CDR2 SVGIG (reference sequence). The ends were cut back, 5 bases at V and 5 bases at J, with 16 bases in the middle. The CDR3 reads CAWLGLGEDEQYF. DNA of the CDR3: TGTGCCTGGTTGGGTCTCGGGGAGGACGAGCAGTACTTC.

This rearrangement joins TRBV9 to TRBJ1-1; unclear D gene. CDR1 is SGDLS and CDR2 is YYNGEE in the germline V gene. V was pared by 1 base and J by 0 bases, with 10 bases between. The CDR3 has 15 residues. This CDR3 is CASSVYGDMNTEAFF. The CDR3 bases are TGTGCCAGCAGCGTATACGGCGACATGAACACTGAAGCTTTCTTT.

The chain uses TRBV4-3 and TRBJ2-1, with D possibly TRBD1 on 6 matching bases. V lost 1 base to trimming and J lost 5 bases, with 12 bases between them. CDR1 is LGHNA and CDR2 is YSLEER in the germline V gene. The length of the CDR3 is 15 residues. The CDR3 bases are TGCGCCAGCAGCCAAGGGATCAGGGGTGACAATGAGCAGTTCTTC. This translates into CASSQGIRGDNEQFF.

The chain carries TRBV9 and TRBJ2-7; D remains unclear. This CDR3 has 13 residues. The germline CDR1 and CDR2 sequences are SGDLS and YYNGEE. Trimming stripped 4 bases from V and 9 bases from J, with 17 bases between. The CDR3 region is CASSTNSGFVQYF. Written as DNA, the CDR3 is TGTGCCAGCAGCACGAATAGTGGGTTTGTGCAGTACTTC.

This chain joins TRBV29-1 and TRBJ2-5, with 10 bases aligning to TRBD1. Germline values: CDR1 SQVTM, CDR2 ANQGSEA. This CDR3 is 17 amino acids long. Trimming at V came to 3 bases and at J to 4 bases, leaving 14 bases not matched to a gene. Written as DNA, the CDR3 is TGCAGCGTTGACACCTTACCGACGACAGGGGGCAGAGAGACCCAGTACTTC. It translates to CSVDTLPTTGGRETQYF.

This chain connects TRBV29-1 to TRBJ2-2; 10 bases match TRBD1. The CDR3 covers 14 residues. Germline assignment: CDR1 SQVTM and CDR2 ANQGSEA. Trimming cost V 5 bases and J 6 bases; bases outside gene matches: 6. The CDR3 coding sequence is TGCAGCGTTACCGGGACAGGGGCCTCCGGGGAGCTGTTTTTT. Translation gives CSVTGTGASGELFF.

This clone was recorded once. Other DNA variants within this sample encode the same CDR3. This chain connects TRBV5-1 to TRBJ2-1, with D unresolved. CDR3 size: 11 residues. Between the trimmed V and J ends, which lost 0 bases and 5 bases, there was a span of 0 bases. Germline values: CDR1 SGHRS, CDR2 YFSETQ. The CDR3 sequence is CASSLDNEQFF. The DNA for the CDR3 is TGCGCCAGCAGCTTGGACAATGAGCAGTTCTTC.

The sample holds a few counts of this clone. V and J are TRBV2 and TRBJ2-7; unclear D gene. V lost 7 bases and J lost 0, with 13 bases in between. CDR3 length equals 14 residues. The V gene's germline CDR1 is SNHLY and CDR2 FYNNEI. The CDR3 loop reads CASTPTITSYEQYF. The CDR3 nucleotides are TGTGCCAGCACTCCGACAATTACCTCCTACGAGCAGTACTTC.

The chain combines TRBV6-5 with TRBJ2-5; the D is unclear. In germline, CDR1 is MNHEY, CDR2 SVGAGI. The CDR3 has 13 residues. Trimming pared 6 bases from V and 4 bases from J, leaving 12 bases between. CDR3 loop: CASSPNLGETQYF. The DNA for the CDR3 is TGTGCCAGCAGCCCGAACCTCGGAGAGACCCAGTACTTC.

This clone was seen a few times. A read error may account for a junction end that differs from germline. This rearrangement joins TRBV19 to TRBJ2-5; no clear D. The CDR3 covers 12 residues. Per the germline V gene, CDR1 is LNHDA and CDR2 is SQIVND (reference sequence). CDR3 DNA sequence: TGTGCCAGTAGTTTAGACCAAGAGACCCAGTACTTC. Residues: CASSLDQETQYF.

This chain connects TRBV29-1 to TRBJ2-1; tentative D call: TRBD2 (5 bases). Trimming left V 2 bases short and J 0 bases short, with 8 bases between. The CDR3 has 14 amino acids. CDR1 is SQVTM, CDR2 ANQGSEA, per germline. The CDR3 spells CSVERSGSYNEQFF. CDR3 DNA: TGCAGCGTTGAACGGAGCGGCTCCTACAATGAGCAGTTCTTC.

The chain carries TRBV5-1 and TRBJ1-1; TRBD1 aligns across 8 bases. CDR1 and CDR2 from the germline V gene are SGHRS and YFSETQ. V lost 0 bases, J lost 4 bases, and 5 bases stayed unmatched. This CDR3 is 15 amino acids long. The CDR3 loop reads CASSLVGQGGTEAFF. CDR3 in DNA: TGCGCCAGCAGCTTGGTAGGACAGGGAGGCACTGAAGCTTTCTTT. Using reference TRBV5-1 and TRBJ1-1 for the parts outside the CDR3, the full variable domain is KAGVTQTPRYLIKTRGQQVTLSCSPISGHRSVSWYQQTPGQGLQFLFEYFSETQRNKGNFPGRFSGRQFSNSRSEMNVSTLELGDSALYLCASSLVGQGGTEAFFGQGTRLTVV.

The chain links TRBV6-6 to TRBJ2-1; maybe TRBD2 (5 bases). CDR3 length: 15 amino acids. Trimming stripped 6 bases from V and 6 bases from J, with 18 bases between. The germline gives CDR1 MNHNY, CDR2 SVGAGI (reference sequence). The CDR3 sequence: CASSSLAFGPNEQFF. The CDR3 coding sequence is TGTGCCAGCAGCTCCCTAGCTTTTGGCCCCAATGAGCAGTTCTTC.

The genes are TRBV5-1 and TRBJ2-3; no reliable D call. The V end lost 1 base, the J end lost 6 bases, and 9 bases lay between the germline ends. The CDR3 is 13 residues long. Germline assignment: CDR1 SGHRS and CDR2 YFSETQ. The CDR3 sequence is CASSLLALDTQYF. CDR3 nucleotide sequence: TGCGCCAGCAGCTTGCTTGCGTTGGATACGCAGTATTTT.

The chain links TRBV29-1 to TRBJ2-1, with D unresolved. V was clipped by 3 bases and J by 8 bases, with 2 bases between them. The CDR3 is made up of 9 amino acids. The germline CDR1 and CDR2 sequences are SQVTM and ANQGSEA. The CDR3 sequence is CSVDYEQFF. DNA for the CDR3: TGCAGCGTTGACTATGAGCAGTTCTTC.

V gene TRBV19 combines with J gene TRBJ2-1; D may be TRBD1 (5 bases). This CDR3 contains 13 residues. Germline V lookup: CDR1 LNHDA, CDR2 SQIVND (reference sequence). Trimming shortened V by 3 bases and J by 9 bases, and 12 bases separated the two germline ends. CDR3 residues: CASSMARAGEQFF. CDR3 sequence (DNA): TGTGCCAGTAGTATGGCCAGGGCAGGTGAGCAGTTCTTC. Using reference TRBV19 and TRBJ2-1 for the parts outside the CDR3, the full variable domain is DGGITQSPKYLFRKEGQNVTLSCEQNLNHDAMYWYRQDPGQGLRLIYYSQIVNDFQKGDIAEGYSVSREKKESFPLTVTSAQKNPTAFYLCASSMARAGEQFFGPGTRLTVL.

This chain connects TRBV5-6 to TRBJ2-1; D is undetermined. Germline-derived CDR1 and CDR2 are SGHDT and YYEEEE. The V end lost 2 bases, the J end lost 7 bases, and 7 bases lay between the germline ends. The CDR3 has 12 residues. The CDR3 DNA reads TGTGCCAGCAGCTTAAGGCGGAATGAGCAGTTCTTC. Translating gives CASSLRRNEQFF.

V gene TRBV29-1 combines with J gene TRBJ2-7; D uncertain. This CDR3 spans 11 amino acids. V lost 3 bases and J 3 bases, leaving 6 bases between the germline ends. Germline CDR1 reads SQVTM; CDR2 reads ANQGSEA. The CDR3 spells CSVESGYEQYF. The CDR3 nucleotides are TGCAGCGTTGAGTCGGGCTACGAGCAGTACTTC.

The chain has TRBV30 and TRBJ1-1, with D hard to call. CDR1 and CDR2 (germline): GTSNPN, SVGIG (reference sequence). The CDR3 has 11 residues. V shed 3 bases and J shed 7 bases, with 9 bases lying between them. The chain's CDR3 is CAWSGSHEAFF. Written as DNA, the CDR3 is TGTGCCTGGAGCGGAAGCCATGAAGCTTTCTTT.